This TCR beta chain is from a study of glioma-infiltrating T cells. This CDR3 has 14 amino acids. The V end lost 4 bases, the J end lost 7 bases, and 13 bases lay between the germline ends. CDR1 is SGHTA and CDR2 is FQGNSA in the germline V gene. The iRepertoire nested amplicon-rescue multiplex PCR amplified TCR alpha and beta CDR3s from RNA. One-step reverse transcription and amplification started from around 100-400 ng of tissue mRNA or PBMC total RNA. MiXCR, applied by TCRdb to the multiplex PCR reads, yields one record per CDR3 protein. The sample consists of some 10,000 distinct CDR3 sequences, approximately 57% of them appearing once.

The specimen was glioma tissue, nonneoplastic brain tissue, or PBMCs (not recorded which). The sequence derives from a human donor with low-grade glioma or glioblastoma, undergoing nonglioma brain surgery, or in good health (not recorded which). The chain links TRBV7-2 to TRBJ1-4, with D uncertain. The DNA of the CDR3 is TGTGCCAGCAGCTCTGGAACGATTTGTGAAAAACTGTTTTTT. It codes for CASSSGTICEKLFF. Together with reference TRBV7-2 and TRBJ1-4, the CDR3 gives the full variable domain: GAGVSQSPSNKVTEKGKDVELRCDPISGHTALYWYRQSLGQGLEFLIYFQGNSAPDKSGLPSDRFSAERTGGSVSTLTIQRTQQEDSAVYLCASSSGTICEKLFFGSGTQLSVL.